A single sample is the source of the 9 T cell receptor beta chains below, sequenced in a study of blood T cell repertoires in COVID-19. Repertoires were generated with immunoSEQ multiplex PCR, while TCRdb's copy carries only in-frame clones and drops some. The sample has some 240,000 clones, around 86% seen once. The sequenced material came from PBMCs or T cells enriched from blood (not recorded which). These receptors were obtained from a woman between 40 and 55 years old with acute COVID-19.

V is TRBV7-3 and J is TRBJ2-5; 7 bases map to TRBD2. The CDR3 has 17 residues. Unmatched junction bases numbered 10, after V lost 2 bases and J lost 1 base. The germline CDR1 and CDR2 sequences are SGHTA and FQGTGA. The CDR3 spells CASSLPGLASGQETQYF. As DNA, the CDR3 is TGTGCCAGCAGCTTACCCGGCCTGGCTAGCGGCCAAGAGACCCAGTACTTC.

The chain carries TRBV5-1 and TRBJ2-3, with 14 bases that match TRBD2. This CDR3 region has 19 residues. In germline, CDR1 is SGHRS, CDR2 YFSETQ. Unmatched junction bases numbered 11, after V lost 2 bases and J lost 3 bases. The CDR3 spells CASSFGLRLAGGMTDTQYF. DNA of the CDR3: TGCGCCAGCAGCTTTGGTTTGAGACTAGCGGGAGGGATGACAGATACGCAGTATTTT.

The sample holds one count of this clone. The rearrangement links TRBV2 to TRBJ2-5, with D perhaps matching TRBD2 (6 bases). The CDR3 runs 14 residues. V lost 5 bases and J lost 1, with 11 bases in between. Germline V gene sequence: CDR1 SNHLY, CDR2 FYNNEI. As DNA, the CDR3 is TGTGCCAGCAGTAAAGGGACTCTCCAAGAGACCCAGTACTTC. Translated: CASSKGTLQETQYF.

The chain carries TRBV3-1 (or the pseudogene TRBV3-2) and TRBJ1-2; unclear D gene. The germline V gene has CDR1 LGHDT and CDR2 YNNKEL (reference sequence). The V gene lost 0 bases and the J gene lost 2 bases, with 7 bases spanning the gap. The CDR3 is made up of 14 amino acids. As DNA, the CDR3 is TGTGCCAGCAGCCAAGACACACAGAACTATGGCTACACCTTC. As protein: CASSQDTQNYGYTF.

The rearrangement uses TRBV7-9 and TRBJ1-2, with a weak D call TRBD1 (6 bases). The germline V gene has CDR1 SEHNR and CDR2 FQNEAQ (reference sequence). Trimming removed 5 bases from V and 4 bases from J, with 11 bases in between. The CDR3 loop spans 13 amino acids. CDR3 coding DNA: TGTGCCAGCAGCCCAGGGGCCTTCTATGGCTACACCTTC. It specifies CASSPGAFYGYTF.

The chain has TRBV11-3 and TRBJ2-7; 10 bases fit TRBD2. The length of the CDR3 is 14 residues. Germline V gene sequence: CDR1 SGHNT, CDR2 YENEEA. With V trimmed by 5 bases and J by 3 bases, 4 bases remained unmatched. The CDR3 protein is CASSLTSGVYEQYF. CDR3 coding DNA: TGTGCCAGCAGCCTAACTAGCGGGGTCTACGAGCAGTACTTC. The whole variable domain, filled in from reference TRBV11-3 and TRBJ2-7, reads EAGVVQSPRYKIIEKKQPVAFWCNPISGHNTLYWYLQNLGQGPELLIRYENEEAVDDSQLPKDRFSAERLKGVDSTLKIQPAELGDSAVYLCASSLTSGVYEQYFGPGTRLTVT.

The gene calls are TRBV21-1 and TRBJ2-1; the table's D call TRBD2 went unverified against the DNA. TRBV21-1 is an annotated pseudogene. The CDR3 runs to 16 residues. The CDR3 region is CASSKGERFSYNEQFF. For the CDR3, the DNA is TGTGCCAGCAGCAAAGGAGAGAGATTCTCCTACAATGAGCAGTTCTTC.

CDR3 protein: CASSPGVAGGTTYNEQFF. The DNA of the CDR3 is TGCGCCAGCAGCCCGGGGGTAGCGGGAGGCACCACCTACAATGAGCAGTTCTTC. The chain couples TRBV5-1 to TRBJ2-1; 10 bases map to TRBD2. CDR1 is SGHRS, CDR2 YFSETQ, per germline. CDR3 length equals 18 residues. V was clipped by 4 bases and J by 2 bases; unmatched bases: 12.

There are a few counts of this clone. The chain links TRBV3-1 (or the pseudogene TRBV3-2) to TRBJ2-7, with 9 bases that match TRBD2. This CDR3 region has 16 residues. With 5 bases clipped from V and 4 bases from J, the junction kept 12 bases outside the gene matches. The germline CDR1 and CDR2 sequences are LGHDT and YNNKEL (reference sequence). This CDR3 reads CASSLDPGTSRYEQYF. Written as DNA, the CDR3 is TGTGCCAGCAGCTTAGACCCCGGGACTAGCAGATACGAGCAGTACTTC.